A single sample gave rise to the 2 T cell receptor beta chains below, sequenced in a study of cytomegalovirus exposure and HLA in healthy donors. PCR involved 60 Vbeta and 13 Jbeta primers. TCRdb's table, derived via immunoSEQ multiplex PCR, lists solely in-frame clones and lacks some. The data contain about 190,000 clones, roughly 77% of them seen just once; the ten biggest clones take up roughly 3.1%. The sequenced material came from PBMCs. These receptors came from a man aged 35-49 years in good health and CMV-seropositive.

V usage is TRBV6-1 and J usage is TRBJ1-2; D is undetermined. The germline gives CDR1 MNHNS, CDR2 SASEGT. Trimming pared 6 bases from V and 5 bases from J, leaving 16 bases between. The CDR3 has 14 residues. The CDR3 coding sequence is TGTGCCAGCAGAGCTATCCTGGAGCTTTATGGCTACACCTTC. Encoded protein: CASRAILELYGYTF.

This rearrangement joins TRBV14 to TRBJ2-1; 7 bases are shared with TRBD2. This CDR3 region has 12 residues. CDR1 and CDR2 from the germline V gene are SGHDN and FVKESK. Unmatched junction bases numbered 6, after V lost 1 base and J lost 15 bases. In DNA, the CDR3 is TGTGCCAGCAGCCAAGCCCCTAGCGGCCGGTTCTTC. Translated: CASSQAPSGRFF.